This T cell receptor (beta chain) was profiled in a study of blood T cells in healthy people across ages. Study-level results: Total diversity from one million sequenced T cells was likely underestimated. As age increased, TCR beta diversity per million T cells fell in a roughly linear fashion.

Comments on this clonotype: Its antigen is currently unknown.

Trimming cost V 5 bases and J 2 bases; bases outside gene matches: 5. The CDR3 is 14 amino acids. Germline V gives CDR1 MNHEY, CDR2 SMNVEV (reference sequence). With each sample, at least 5.5 micrograms of total RNA were extracted. Using a J-beta primer mix together with a sample-barcoded 5' primer, a second PCR was run for roughly 6 to 12 cycles. Samples each returned at least 3 million CDR3-containing paired-end reads. MiXCR was run by TCRdb on the 5' RACE reads, yielding one entry per CDR3 protein. This table holds about 640,000 distinct CDR3 sequences, 45% to 65% found once. V and J are TRBV27 and TRBJ2-7; 8 bases agree with TRBD1. This TCR derives from a man between 60 and 75 years old in good health. Source material: blood. In nucleotides, the CDR3 is TGTGCCAGCAGTCCTCGGGACAGGACCTACGAGCAGTACTTC. Translation: CASSPRDRTYEQYF.